This T cell receptor (beta chain) appears in the sequencing data of a study of human T cells and chemical hapten exposure. Study context: Patients got weekly scalp diphenylcyclopropenone doses over the approximately 25-week study.

Time point defined: pre-sensitization, week 0. Treatment defined: therapeutic diphenylcyclopropenone sensitization with weekly scalp DPC. Every donor had alopecia and was 18 to 70 years old; all were suitable for DPC. This CDR3 has 15 amino acids. V lost 6 bases and J lost 7, with 22 bases in between. Germline-derived CDR1 and CDR2 are MNHEY and SMNVEV (reference sequence). As originally analysed: Sample TCR counts, which ranged from roughly 20,000 to 750,000, had a median of 95,638. TCRdb re-derived calls from the RACE reads in MiXCR, one entry per CDR3 protein. The authors' filters were not applied to this entry. The data show 350,000 to 450,000 distinct CDR3 sequences, with roughly 5% seen just once and just over 2.5% held by the top ten.

This clonotype was obtained from a woman in her forties or fifties with alopecia areata. Some clones in this sample may be carry-over from other donors' samples. V usage is TRBV27 and J usage is TRBJ2-7, with D possibly TRBD2 on 6 matching bases. Material: whole blood, obtained in connection with sensitization to the hapten diphenylcyclopropenone (DPC). CDR3 protein: CASSFRDLRPREQYF. CDR3 coding DNA: TGTGCCAGCAGCTTCCGGGACTTGAGGCCCCGGGAGCAGTACTTC.